The rows below give T cell receptor beta chains drawn from one sample of a study of blood T cells in healthy people across ages. TCRdb re-called the 5' RACE reads with MiXCR, one entry per CDR3 protein. Of over 1,500,000 distinct CDR3 sequences listed, around half were seen once; the top ten hold roughly 2%. Sample: blood. The receptors here all came from a woman aged 40 to 50 in good health. Each CDR3 is given with its conserved first and last residue. Each record gives: J gene, V gene, clone size, D gene, CDR3 DNA, CDR3 protein. D genes are given only for firm matches. Some rows have no size entry. The others give once, few or many, or a class for an expanded clone.

TRBJ2-3	TRBV25-1	.	.	TGTGCGACCTTCAAAGATACGCAGTATTTT	CATFKDTQYF
TRBJ1-2	TRBV28	few	TRBD1	TGTGCCAGCAGTTTATGGACAGGGAACGATGGCTACACCTTC	CASSLWTGNDGYTF
TRBJ2-5	TRBV27	.	.	TGTGCCAGCAGTTCCACCTGGGGAACGGGGACCCAGTACTTC	CASSSTWGTGTQYF
TRBJ2-5	TRBV28	once	.	TGTGCCAGCAGTTTAGGAGTGAGGGGGACCCAAGAGACCCAGTACTTC	CASSLGVRGTQETQYF
TRBJ2-7	TRBV10-3	.	.	TGTGCCATCAGTGAGTCTAAGTACTACGAGCAGTACTTC	CAISESKYYEQYF
TRBJ2-3	TRBV2	.	TRBD1	TGTGCCAGCCGACGGGGACAGGGGGCAATGGATACGCAGTATTTT	CASRRGQGAMDTQYF
TRBJ2-5	TRBV5-1	.	.	TGCGCCAGCAGCATCGAGGTTACCCAGTACTTC	CASSIEVTQYF
TRBJ2-1	TRBV29-1	.	TRBD1	TGCAGCGTTCAGGGACAGGACAACCCATACAATGAGCAGTTCTTC	CSVQGQDNPYNEQFF
TRBJ2-5	TRBV6-5	few	TRBD1	TGTGCCAGCAGTACTCGGGACAGAATTTCAGGAGAGACCCAGTACTTC	CASSTRDRISGETQYF
TRBJ2-5	TRBV7-8	.	TRBD2	TGTGCCAGCAACAAACAAGCGGGGGTGGAGACCCAGTACTTC	CASNKQAGVETQYF
TRBJ1-1	TRBV6-6	.	.	TGTGCCAGCAATAGAGCGGTGTCTACTGCTTTCTTT	CASNRAVSTAFF
TRBJ2-5	TRBV6-2/TRBV6-3	few	.	TGTGCCAGCAGTTACGGCGGGGTTCACCAAGAGACCCAGTACTTC	CASSYGGVHQETQYF
TRBJ2-3	TRBV27	.	.	TGTGCCAGCACCCCCAGAGTCGGGTCAGCTGCCAGCACAGATACGCAGTATTTT	CASTPRVGSAASTDTQYF
TRBJ2-5	TRBV7-9	.	TRBD1	TGTGCCAGCAGCCCGTCGACAGGGTTTGAGACCCAGTACTTC	CASSPSTGFETQYF
TRBJ2-1	TRBV27	.	.	TGTGCCATTGCGAGAACAGAAGCCTTCAATGAGCAGTTCTTC	CAIARTEAFNEQFF
TRBJ2-5	TRBV2	.	TRBD1	TGTGCCAGCATTCGGGACAGAGGCAAAGAGACCCAGTACTTC	CASIRDRGKETQYF
TRBJ2-7	TRBV6-4	.	.	TGTGCCAGCGGTTATCTGACGGCTACCTACGAGCAGTACTTC	CASGYLTATYEQYF
TRBJ1-5	TRBV20-1	.	.	TGCAGTGCCCCCAGAAGGAATAGCAATCAGCCCCAGCATTTT	CSAPRRNSNQPQHF
TRBJ1-2	TRBV27	.	TRBD1	TGTGCCAGCAGTCCAAGGGACAGGCATTATGGCTACACCTTC	CASSPRDRHYGYTF
TRBJ1-2	TRBV7-8	few	.	TGTGCCAGCAGCGCTGGACAGCCGCTTAACTATGGCTACACCTTC	CASSAGQPLNYGYTF
TRBJ2-3	TRBV7-2	few	TRBD2	TGTGCCAGCAGCTTAAGCCTAGCGGGGGGGAGAACGCAGTATTTT	CASSLSLAGGRTQYF
TRBJ2-7	TRBV3-1	many	.	TGTGCCAGCAGCCAAGATAGGCGGAACGAGCAGTACTTC	CASSQDRRNEQYF
TRBJ2-1	TRBV20-1	few	TRBD2	TGCAGTGCCCCCCTAGCGGGGGGGCTCAATGAGCAGTTCTTC	CSAPLAGGLNEQFF
TRBJ2-3	TRBV24-1	.	.	TGTGCCACCAGTGGGGTGCTTCCCACAGATACGCAGTATTTT	CATSGVLPTDTQYF
TRBJ2-7	TRBV6-1	.	.	TGTACCAGCAGGGATTTCAGTTACGAGCAGTACTTC	CTSRDFSYEQYF
TRBJ2-7	TRBV20-1	.	TRBD2	TGCAGTGCCCTGCGGCTAGCGGGGGACCACGAGCAGTACTTC	CSALRLAGDHEQYF